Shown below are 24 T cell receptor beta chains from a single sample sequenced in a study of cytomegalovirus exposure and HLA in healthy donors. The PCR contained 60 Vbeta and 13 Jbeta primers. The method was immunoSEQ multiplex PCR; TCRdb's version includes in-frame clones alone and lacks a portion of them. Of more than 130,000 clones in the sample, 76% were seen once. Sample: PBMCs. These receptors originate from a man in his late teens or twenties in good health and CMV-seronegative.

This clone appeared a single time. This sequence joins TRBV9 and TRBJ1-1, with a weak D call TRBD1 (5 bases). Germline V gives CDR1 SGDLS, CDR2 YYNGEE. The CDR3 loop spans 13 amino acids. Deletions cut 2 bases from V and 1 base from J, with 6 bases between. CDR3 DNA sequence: TGTGCCAGCAGCGTGACAGAGAACACTGAAGCTTTCTTT. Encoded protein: CASSVTENTEAFF.

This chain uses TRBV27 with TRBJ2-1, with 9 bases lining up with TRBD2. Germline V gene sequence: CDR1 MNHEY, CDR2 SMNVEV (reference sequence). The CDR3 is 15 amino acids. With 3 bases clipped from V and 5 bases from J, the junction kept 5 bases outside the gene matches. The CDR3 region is CASSLGLAGNNEQFF. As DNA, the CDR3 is TGTGCCAGCAGTTTGGGACTAGCAGGAAACAATGAGCAGTTCTTC.

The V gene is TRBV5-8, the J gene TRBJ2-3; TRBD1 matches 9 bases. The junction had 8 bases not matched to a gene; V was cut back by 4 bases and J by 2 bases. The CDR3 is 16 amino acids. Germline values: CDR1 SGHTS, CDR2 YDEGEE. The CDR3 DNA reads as TGTGCCAGCAGCGGCAACAGGGGGCTAAACACAGATACGCAGTATTTT. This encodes CASSGNRGLNTDTQYF.

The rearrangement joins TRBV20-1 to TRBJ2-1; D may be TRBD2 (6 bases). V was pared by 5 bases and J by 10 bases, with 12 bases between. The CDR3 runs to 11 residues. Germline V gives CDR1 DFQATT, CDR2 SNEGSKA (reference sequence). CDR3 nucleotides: TGCAGTGCTCCAACAGGAGGGGAGCAGTTCTTC. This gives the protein CSAPTGGEQFF.

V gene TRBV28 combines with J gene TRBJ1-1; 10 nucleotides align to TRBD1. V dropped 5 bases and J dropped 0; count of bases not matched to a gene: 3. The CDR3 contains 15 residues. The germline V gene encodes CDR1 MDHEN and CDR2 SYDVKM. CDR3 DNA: TGTGCCAGCAGTGGGACAGGGGATGTGAACACTGAAGCTTTCTTT. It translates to CASSGTGDVNTEAFF.

The CDR3 reads CASSGFGDWGQGSYGYTF. DNA for the CDR3: TGTGCCAGCAGTGGGTTTGGGGACTGGGGACAGGGGAGTTATGGCTACACCTTC. The V gene is TRBV6-1, the J gene TRBJ1-2; 10 bases are a match to TRBD1. The CDR3 runs to 18 residues. V was clipped by 4 bases and J by 5 bases; unmatched bases: 16. Looked up from germline, CDR1 is MNHNS and CDR2 is SASEGT.

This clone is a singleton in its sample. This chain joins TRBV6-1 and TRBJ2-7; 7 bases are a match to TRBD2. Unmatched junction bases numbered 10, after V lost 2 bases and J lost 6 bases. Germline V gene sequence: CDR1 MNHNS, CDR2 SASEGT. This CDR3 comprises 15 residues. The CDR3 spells CASSELVLASVEQYF. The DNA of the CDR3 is TGTGCCAGCAGTGAATTGGTACTAGCGTCGGTCGAGCAGTACTTC.

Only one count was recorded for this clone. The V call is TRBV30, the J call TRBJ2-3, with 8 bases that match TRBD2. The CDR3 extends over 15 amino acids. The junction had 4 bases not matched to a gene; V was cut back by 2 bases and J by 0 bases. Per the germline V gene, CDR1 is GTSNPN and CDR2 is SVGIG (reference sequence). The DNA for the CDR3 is TGTGCCTGGAGTAGTAGCGGGGTGAGCACAGATACGCAGTATTTT. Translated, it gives CAWSSSGVSTDTQYF.

The CDR3 region is CASRLFCSELNQPQHF. The CDR3 bases are TGTGCAAGTCGCTTATTTTGCAGCGAACTCAATCAGCCCCAGCATTTT. V usage is TRBV12-2 and J usage is TRBJ1-5. TRBV12-2 is flagged as a pseudogene. CDR3 length: 16 residues.

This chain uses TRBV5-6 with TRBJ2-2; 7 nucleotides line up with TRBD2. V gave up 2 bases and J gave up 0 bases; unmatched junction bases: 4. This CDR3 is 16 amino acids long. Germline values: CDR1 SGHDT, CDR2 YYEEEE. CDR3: CASSFLADSNTGELFF. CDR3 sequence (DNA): TGTGCCAGCAGCTTTCTAGCGGACTCGAACACCGGGGAGCTGTTTTTT.

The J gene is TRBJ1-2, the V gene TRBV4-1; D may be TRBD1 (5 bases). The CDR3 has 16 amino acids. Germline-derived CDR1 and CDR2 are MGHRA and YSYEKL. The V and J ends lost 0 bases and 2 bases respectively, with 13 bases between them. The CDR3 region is CASSQDTGGVNYGYTF. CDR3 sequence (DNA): TGCGCCAGCAGCCAAGATACAGGTGGAGTGAACTATGGCTACACCTTC.

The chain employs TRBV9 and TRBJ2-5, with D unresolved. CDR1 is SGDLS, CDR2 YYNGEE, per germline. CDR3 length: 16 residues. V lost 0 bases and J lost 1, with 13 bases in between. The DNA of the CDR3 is TGTGCCAGCAGCGTAGCACCTCACGATAGCCAAGAGACCCAGTACTTC. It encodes CASSVAPHDSQETQYF.

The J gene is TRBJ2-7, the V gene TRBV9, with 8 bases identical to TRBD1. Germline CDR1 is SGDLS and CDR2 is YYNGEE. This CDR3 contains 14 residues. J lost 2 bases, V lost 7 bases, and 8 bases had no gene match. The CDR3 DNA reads TGTGCCAGCTCGCCCCAGGACAGGGCCTACGAGCAGTACTTC. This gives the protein CASSPQDRAYEQYF. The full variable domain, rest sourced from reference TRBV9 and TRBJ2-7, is DSGVTQTPKHLITATGQRVTLRCSPRSGDLSVYWYQQSLDQGLQFLIQYYNGEERAKGNILERFSAQQFPDLHSELNLSSLELGDSALYFCASSPQDRAYEQYFGPGTRLTVT.

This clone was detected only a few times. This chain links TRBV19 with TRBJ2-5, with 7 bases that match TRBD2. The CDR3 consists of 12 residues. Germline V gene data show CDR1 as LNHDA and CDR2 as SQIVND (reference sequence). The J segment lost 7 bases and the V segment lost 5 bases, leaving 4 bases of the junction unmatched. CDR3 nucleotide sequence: TGTGCCAGTAGTTCCCCGGGGGGGACCCAGTACTTC. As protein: CASSSPGGTQYF.

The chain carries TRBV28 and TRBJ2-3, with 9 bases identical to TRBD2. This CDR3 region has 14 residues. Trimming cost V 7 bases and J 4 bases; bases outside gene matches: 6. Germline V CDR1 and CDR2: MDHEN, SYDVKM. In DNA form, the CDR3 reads TGTGCCAGCACCCGCGGGGGGGTGCCAGATACGCAGTATTTT. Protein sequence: CASTRGGVPDTQYF.

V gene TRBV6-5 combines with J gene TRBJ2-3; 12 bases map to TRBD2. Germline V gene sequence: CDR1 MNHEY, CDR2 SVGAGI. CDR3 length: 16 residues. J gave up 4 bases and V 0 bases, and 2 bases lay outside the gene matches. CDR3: CASSYSASGGADTQYF. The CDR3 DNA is TGTGCCAGCAGTTACTCGGCTAGCGGGGGGGCAGATACGCAGTATTTT.

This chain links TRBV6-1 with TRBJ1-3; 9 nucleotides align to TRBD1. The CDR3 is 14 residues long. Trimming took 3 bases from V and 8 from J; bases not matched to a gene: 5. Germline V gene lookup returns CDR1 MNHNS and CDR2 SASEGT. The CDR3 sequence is CASSETGGVDTIYF. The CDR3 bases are TGTGCCAGCAGTGAGACAGGGGGAGTGGACACCATATATTTT.

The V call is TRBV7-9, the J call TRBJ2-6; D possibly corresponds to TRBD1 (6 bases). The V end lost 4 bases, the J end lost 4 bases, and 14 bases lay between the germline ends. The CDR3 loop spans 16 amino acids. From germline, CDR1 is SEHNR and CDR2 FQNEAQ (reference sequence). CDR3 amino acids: CASSSPRGRGANVLTF. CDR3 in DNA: TGTGCCAGCAGCTCGCCCAGGGGTAGAGGGGCCAACGTCCTGACTTTC.

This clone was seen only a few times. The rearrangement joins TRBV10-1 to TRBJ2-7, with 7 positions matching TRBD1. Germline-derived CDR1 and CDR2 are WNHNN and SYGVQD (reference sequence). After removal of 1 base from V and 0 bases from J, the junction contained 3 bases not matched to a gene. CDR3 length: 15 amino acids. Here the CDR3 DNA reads TGCGCCAGCAGTGAGTACAGGGGTAGCTCCTACGAGCAGTACTTC. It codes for CASSEYRGSSYEQYF.

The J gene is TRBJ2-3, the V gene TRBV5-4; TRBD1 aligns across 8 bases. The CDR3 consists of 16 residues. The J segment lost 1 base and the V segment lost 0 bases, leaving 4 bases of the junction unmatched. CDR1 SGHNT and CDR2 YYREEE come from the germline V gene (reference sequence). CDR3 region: CASSLALQGGTDTQYF. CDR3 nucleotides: TGTGCCAGCAGCTTGGCGCTACAGGGGGGCACAGATACGCAGTATTTT.

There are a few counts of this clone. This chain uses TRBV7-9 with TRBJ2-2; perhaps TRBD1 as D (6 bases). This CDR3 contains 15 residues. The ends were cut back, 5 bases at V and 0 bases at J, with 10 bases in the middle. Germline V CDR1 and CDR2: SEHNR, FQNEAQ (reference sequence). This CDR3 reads CASSPGTPNTGELFF. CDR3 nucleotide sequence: TGTGCCAGCAGCCCCGGGACACCGAACACCGGGGAGCTGTTTTTT. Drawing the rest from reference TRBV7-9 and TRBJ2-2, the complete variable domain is DTGVSQNPRHKITKRGQNVTFRCDPISEHNRLYWYRQTLGQGPEFLTYFQNEAQLEKSRLLSDRFSAERPKGSFSTLEIQRTEQGDSAMYLCASSPGTPNTGELFFGEGSRLTVL.

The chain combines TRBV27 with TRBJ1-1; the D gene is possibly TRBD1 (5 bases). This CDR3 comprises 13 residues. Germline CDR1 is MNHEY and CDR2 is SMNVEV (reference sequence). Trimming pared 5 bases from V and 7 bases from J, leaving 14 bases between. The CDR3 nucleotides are TGTGCCAGCAGTCCTGGGACTGATATTGAAGCTTTCTTT. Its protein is CASSPGTDIEAFF.

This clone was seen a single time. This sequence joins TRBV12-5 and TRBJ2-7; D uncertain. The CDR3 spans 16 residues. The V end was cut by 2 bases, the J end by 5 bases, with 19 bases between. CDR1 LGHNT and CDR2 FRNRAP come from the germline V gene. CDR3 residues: CASGLFTYYDGNEQYF. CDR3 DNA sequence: TGTGCTAGTGGTTTGTTCACCTATTATGATGGTAACGAGCAGTACTTC.

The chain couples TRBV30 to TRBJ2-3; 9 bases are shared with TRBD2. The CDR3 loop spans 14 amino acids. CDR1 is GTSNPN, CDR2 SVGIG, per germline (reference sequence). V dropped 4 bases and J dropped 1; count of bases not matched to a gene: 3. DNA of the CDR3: TGTGCCTGGACGACTAGCGGCCGCACAGATACGCAGTATTTT. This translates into CAWTTSGRTDTQYF.